The subject of this entry is one TCR beta chain. Methods used by the authors: By means of reference gene primer amplification, nucleated cell counts were estimated. The assay was immunoSEQ multiplex PCR, and TCRdb's table has in-frame clones only and misses some. V and J calls and clone size follow that table, whereas D and trimming were derived from the DNA. The data contain 270,000 or so clones, around nine tenths of them seen just once; the ten biggest clones take up approximately 9.7%. These data originate in a study of blood T cell repertoires in COVID-19. Study details: Some COVID-19 samples were acute and others convalescent; all came from the United States, Italy and Spain. From T cells, B-cell-depleted T cells, or PBMCs came the material, which was cDNA or gDNA.

V was pared by 8 bases and J by 1 base, with 7 bases of the junction left unmatched. This CDR3 is 15 amino acids long. CDR1 is SGHAT and CDR2 is FQNNGV in the germline V gene. The specimen sequenced was peripheral blood. The chain joins TRBV11-2 to TRBJ2-2; TRBD1 agrees at 7 bases. This clonotype originated in a man between 40 and 49 years old with active or convalescent COVID-19. In nucleotides, the CDR3 is TGTGCCAGCTCCCAGAACAGGGGGAACACCGGGGAGCTGTTTTTT. Its protein is CASSQNRGNTGELFF.